The 19 T cell receptor beta chains presented below share a single source sample, sequenced in a study of human T cells and chemical hapten exposure. Time point here: healthy volunteer bleed at 2 weeks. Unfractionated whole blood yielded total RNA. TCRdb called the RACE reads again in MiXCR, with one record for every CDR3 protein. This table holds about 130,000 distinct CDR3 sequences, approximately 9.1% found once. Material for sequencing was whole blood. These receptors came from a male donor in good health. Some clones in this sample may be carry-over from other donors' samples.

This clonotype was counted at least ten times. The J gene is TRBJ2-7, the V gene TRBV28; D remains ambiguous. The V gene lost 2 bases and the J gene lost 0 bases, with 11 bases spanning the gap. The CDR3 is 15 residues long. Germline lookup yields CDR1 MDHEN and CDR2 SYDVKM. CDR3 DNA sequence: TGTGCCAGCAGTTTAGTGGCAGGTAGCTCCTACGAGCAGTACTTC. It specifies CASSLVAGSSYEQYF.

This clonotype was detected ten times or more. This chain connects TRBV2 to TRBJ1-2, with 8 bases matching TRBD1. The germline V gene encodes CDR1 SNHLY and CDR2 FYNNEI. V lost 3 bases to trimming and J lost 6 bases; unmatched junction nucleotides: 15. The CDR3 is 17 residues long. CDR3 in DNA: TGTGCCAGCAGTGATTCCAGGCGGACAGGGAGGGTGGATGGCTACACCTTC. It specifies CASSDSRRTGRVDGYTF.

In its sample, this clonotype was seen a few times. V and J are TRBV27 and TRBJ1-2; 7 nucleotides line up with TRBD1. The CDR3 has 16 residues. Germline V gives CDR1 MNHEY, CDR2 SMNVEV (reference sequence). V lost 5 bases, J lost 7 bases, and 16 bases stayed unmatched. The CDR3 sequence: CASSLIMGDSRTGYTF. CDR3 in DNA: TGTGCCAGCAGTCTTATCATGGGGGACAGTCGAACTGGCTACACCTTC.

In this sample, this clonotype turned up many times. The chain joins TRBV7-2 to TRBJ2-1; 8 bases align to TRBD2. V lost 3 bases and J lost 6; bases outside the gene matches: 4. The V gene's germline CDR1 is SGHTA and CDR2 FQGNSA. The CDR3 has 14 residues. The CDR3 DNA is TGTGCCAGCAGCTTTCAAGCGGGAGTCAATGAGCAGTTCTTC. This translates into CASSFQAGVNEQFF.

About this clonotype itself: A much larger clone sits a single nucleotide away, making a read error possible. The V call is TRBV20-1, the J call TRBJ1-2, with D possibly being TRBD1 (6 bases). Trimming left V 5 bases short and J 4 bases short, with 17 bases between. The CDR3 is 14 residues long. Germline values: CDR1 DFQATT, CDR2 SNEGSKA (reference sequence). CDR3 amino acids: CSALSAGVAYGYTF. In DNA form, the CDR3 reads TGCAGTGCTCTCAGCGCAGGGGTCGCCTATGGCTACACCTTC.

The chain couples TRBV6-5 to TRBJ2-2, with TRBD2 identical over 7 bases. The germline V gene encodes CDR1 MNHEY and CDR2 SVGAGI. CDR3 length: 15 amino acids. J was trimmed by 6 bases and V by 6 bases; bases with no gene match: 10. The CDR3 spells CASRLEVAGAGELFF. For the CDR3, the DNA is TGTGCCAGCAGACTCGAGGTAGCGGGCGCCGGGGAGCTGTTTTTT.

Only a few counts were recorded for this clonotype. The rearrangement joins TRBV5-1 to TRBJ2-5, with D tentatively TRBD1 or TRBD2 (5 bases each). The CDR3 is 14 residues long. Trimming took 4 bases from V and 1 from J, leaving 11 bases between them. Germline V CDR1 and CDR2: SGHRS, YFSETQ. The CDR3 sequence: CASSETGPQETQYF. The CDR3 DNA reads TGCGCCAGCAGCGAAACGGGACCCCAAGAGACCCAGTACTTC. The full variable domain, in which reference TRBV5-1 and TRBJ2-5 provide the parts outside the CDR3, is KAGVTQTPRYLIKTRGQQVTLSCSPISGHRSVSWYQQTPGQGLQFLFEYFSETQRNKGNFPGRFSGRQFSNSRSEMNVSTLELGDSALYLCASSETGPQETQYFGPGTRLLVL.

The genes are TRBV13 and TRBJ2-5; 10 bases are shared with TRBD2. The CDR3 sequence is 14 residues long. Per germline, CDR1 PRHDT and CDR2 FYEKMQ (reference sequence). V lost 5 bases and J lost 4; bases outside the gene matches: 4. The DNA of the CDR3 is TGTGCCAGCAGCCTGACTAGCGGGCTAGAGACCCAGTACTTC. Translating gives CASSLTSGLETQYF.

A few counts support this clonotype. The rearrangement uses TRBV7-8 and TRBJ2-1, with 13 nucleotides matching TRBD2. The CDR3 is 17 amino acids. Trimming at V came to 1 base and at J to 0 bases, leaving 0 bases not matched to a gene. Germline CDR1 reads SGHVS; CDR2 reads FQNEAQ. CDR3 sequence reads: CASSLGTSGSSYNEQFF. The CDR3 coding sequence is TGTGCCAGCAGCTTAGGGACTAGCGGGAGCTCCTACAATGAGCAGTTCTTC.

Only a few counts were recorded for this clonotype. The chain links TRBV5-4 to TRBJ1-2, with D perhaps TRBD1 (5 bases). The CDR3 extends over 14 amino acids. Germline CDR1 reads SGHNT; CDR2 reads YYREEE (reference sequence). V was pared by 4 bases and J by 2 bases, with 12 bases between. DNA of the CDR3: TGTGCCAGCAGCCAAAAGACAGCCAACTATGGCTACACCTTC. It codes for CASSQKTANYGYTF.

At least ten counts were recorded for this clonotype. The chain carries TRBV12-3 or TRBV12-4 and TRBJ2-5; 8 bases fit TRBD1. This CDR3 comprises 14 residues. J lost 3 bases, V lost 2 bases, and 2 bases had no gene match. The CDR3, as DNA: TGTGCCAGCAGTTTAAACAGGGGGGAAGAGACCCAGTACTTC. This sequence encodes CASSLNRGEETQYF.

This chain links TRBV6-5 with TRBJ2-7; D could derive from TRBD1 or TRBD2 (6 bases each). The germline V gene has CDR1 MNHEY and CDR2 SVGAGI. The CDR3 is 15 residues long. V lost 6 bases to trimming and J lost 0 bases, with 15 bases between them. This CDR3 reads CASSRGTRSSYEQYF. For the CDR3, the DNA is TGTGCCAGCAGCCGCGGGACACGGAGCTCCTACGAGCAGTACTTC.

This clonotype was recorded many times. Written as DNA, the CDR3 is TGTGCCAGCAGTTTATCTAGGGGGACCTATGGCTACACCTTC. Encoded protein: CASSLSRGTYGYTF. The rearrangement links TRBV27 to TRBJ1-2; D may be TRBD1 (6 bases). Trimming shortened V by 0 bases and J by 4 bases, and 9 bases separated the two germline ends. The CDR3 covers 14 residues. Germline assignment: CDR1 MNHEY and CDR2 SMNVEV (reference sequence).

The sample holds a few counts of this clonotype. The chain couples TRBV12-3 or TRBV12-4 to TRBJ2-7; weak D call: TRBD2 (6 bases). The CDR3 loop spans 16 amino acids. Trimming stripped 2 bases from V and 4 bases from J, with 18 bases between. This CDR3 is CASSLRGPRRVYEQYF. In nucleotides, the CDR3 is TGTGCCAGCAGTTTACGAGGGCCTCGGAGGGTTTACGAGCAGTACTTC.

In its sample, this clonotype was seen many times. This chain connects TRBV10-3 to TRBJ1-4; D possibly corresponds to TRBD1 (6 bases). V lost 0 bases to trimming and J lost 0 bases, with 11 bases between them. Germline V gene sequence: CDR1 ENHRY, CDR2 SYGVKD. The CDR3 spans 17 residues. This CDR3 is CAISESVGAATNEKLFF. The CDR3 DNA reads TGTGCCATCAGTGAGTCTGTGGGGGCAGCAACTAATGAAAAACTGTTTTTT.

This clonotype has a count of ten or more. V and J are TRBV18 and TRBJ1-5; the D gene is possibly TRBD1 (6 bases). Per the germline V gene, CDR1 is KGHSH and CDR2 is LQKENI. The CDR3 totals 13 residues. The V end was cut by 1 base, the J end by 5 bases, with 6 bases between. The DNA of the CDR3 is TGTGCCAGCTCACCACAGGGGGATCAGCCCCAGCATTTT. Protein sequence: CASSPQGDQPQHF.

The rearrangement links TRBV10-3 to TRBJ2-7, with D uncertain. This CDR3 has 15 residues. With 6 bases removed from V and 1 base from J, the gap between germline ends came to 16 bases. Germline V gene data show CDR1 as ENHRY and CDR2 as SYGVKD. The DNA of the CDR3 is TGTGCCATCAGCAATACCGGTGCGGATTCCTACGAGCAGTACTTC. This gives the protein CAISNTGADSYEQYF.

The chain joins TRBV20-1 to TRBJ1-5; weak D call: TRBD1 (5 bases). The germline V and J ends were trimmed by 2 bases and 5 bases, with 13 bases remaining between them. CDR3 length: 14 amino acids. CDR1 is DFQATT and CDR2 is SNEGSKA in the germline V gene (reference sequence). Here the CDR3 reads CSARRWGPDQPQHF. CDR3 bases: TGCAGTGCTAGACGATGGGGCCCGGATCAGCCCCAGCATTTT.

This clonotype was observed a few times. The rearrangement links TRBV6-5 to TRBJ2-5, with 7 bases aligning to TRBD1. The CDR3 sequence is 14 residues long. V gave up 5 bases and J gave up 1 base; unmatched junction bases: 4. CDR1 is MNHEY, CDR2 SVGAGI, per germline. The CDR3 nucleotides read TGTGCCAGCAGTCGCCGGGACAGCCAAGAGACCCAGTACTTC. Encoded protein: CASSRRDSQETQYF.